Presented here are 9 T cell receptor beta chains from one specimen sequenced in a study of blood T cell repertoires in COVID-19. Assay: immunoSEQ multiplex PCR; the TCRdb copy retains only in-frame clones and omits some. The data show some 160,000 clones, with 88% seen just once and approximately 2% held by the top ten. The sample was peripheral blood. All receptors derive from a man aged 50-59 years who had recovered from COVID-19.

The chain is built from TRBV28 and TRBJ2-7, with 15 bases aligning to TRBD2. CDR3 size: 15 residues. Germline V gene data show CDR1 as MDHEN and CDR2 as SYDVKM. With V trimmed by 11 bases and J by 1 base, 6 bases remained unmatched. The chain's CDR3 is CAAKGTSGGSYEQYF. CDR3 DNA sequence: TGTGCCGCGAAGGGGACTAGCGGGGGGTCCTACGAGCAGTACTTC. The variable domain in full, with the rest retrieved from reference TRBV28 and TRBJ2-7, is DVKVTQSSRYLVKRTGEKVFLECVQDMDHENMFWYRQDPGLGLRLIYFSYDVKMKEKGDIPEGYSVSREKKERFSLILESASTNQTSMYLCAAKGTSGGSYEQYFGPGTRLTVT.

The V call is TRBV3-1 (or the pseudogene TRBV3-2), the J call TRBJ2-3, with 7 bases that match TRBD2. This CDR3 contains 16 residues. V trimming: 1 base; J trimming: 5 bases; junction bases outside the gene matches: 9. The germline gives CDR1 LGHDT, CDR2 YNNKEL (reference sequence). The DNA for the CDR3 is TGTGCCAGCAGCCAAGTGGGGGGAGGGCCGGGAGATACGCAGTATTTT. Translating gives CASSQVGGGPGDTQYF.

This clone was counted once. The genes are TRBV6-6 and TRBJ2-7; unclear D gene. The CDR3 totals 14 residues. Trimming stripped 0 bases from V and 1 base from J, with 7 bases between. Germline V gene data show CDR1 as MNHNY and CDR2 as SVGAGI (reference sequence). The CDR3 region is CASSYSPGSYEQYF. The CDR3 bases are TGTGCCAGCAGTTACTCTCCGGGTTCCTACGAGCAGTACTTC.

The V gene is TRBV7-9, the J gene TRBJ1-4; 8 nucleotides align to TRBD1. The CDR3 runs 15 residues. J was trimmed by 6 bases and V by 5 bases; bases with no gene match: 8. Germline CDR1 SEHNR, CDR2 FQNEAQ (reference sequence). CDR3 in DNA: TGTGCCAGCAGCCGACAAGACAGGGGCCATGAAAAACTGTTTTTT. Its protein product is CASSRQDRGHEKLFF.

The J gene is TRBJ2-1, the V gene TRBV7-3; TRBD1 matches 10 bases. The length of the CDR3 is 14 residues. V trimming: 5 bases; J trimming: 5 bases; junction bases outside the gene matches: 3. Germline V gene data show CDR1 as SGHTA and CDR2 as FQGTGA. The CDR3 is CASSGQGENNEQFF. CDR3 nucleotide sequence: TGTGCCAGCAGCGGACAGGGGGAGAACAATGAGCAGTTCTTC.

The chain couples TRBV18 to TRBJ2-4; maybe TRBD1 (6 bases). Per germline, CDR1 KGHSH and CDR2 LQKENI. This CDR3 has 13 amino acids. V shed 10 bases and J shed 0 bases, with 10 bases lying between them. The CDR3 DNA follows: TGTGCCACTCAGGGGCTAGCCAAAAACATTCAGTACTTC. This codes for CATQGLAKNIQYF.

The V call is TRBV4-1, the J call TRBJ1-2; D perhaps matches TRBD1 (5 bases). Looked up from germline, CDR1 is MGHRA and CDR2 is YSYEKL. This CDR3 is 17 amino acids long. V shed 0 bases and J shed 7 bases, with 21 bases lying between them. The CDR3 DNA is TGCGCCAGCAGCCAAGAAGGTCGAGGGGAGGGATCGGTTGGCTACACCTTC. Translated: CASSQEGRGEGSVGYTF.

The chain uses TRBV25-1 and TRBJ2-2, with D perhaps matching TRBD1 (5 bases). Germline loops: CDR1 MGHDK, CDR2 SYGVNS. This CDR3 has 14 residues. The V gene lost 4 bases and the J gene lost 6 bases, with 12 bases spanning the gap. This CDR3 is CASSGMTVAGELFF. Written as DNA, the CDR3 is TGTGCCAGCAGTGGGATGACAGTGGCCGGGGAGCTGTTTTTT.

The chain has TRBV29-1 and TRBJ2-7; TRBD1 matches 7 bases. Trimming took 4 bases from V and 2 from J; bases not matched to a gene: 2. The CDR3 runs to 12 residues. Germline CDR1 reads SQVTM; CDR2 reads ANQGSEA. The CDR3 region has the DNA TGCAGCGTTGGGACAGGAGCCTACGAGCAGTACTTC. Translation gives CSVGTGAYEQYF.